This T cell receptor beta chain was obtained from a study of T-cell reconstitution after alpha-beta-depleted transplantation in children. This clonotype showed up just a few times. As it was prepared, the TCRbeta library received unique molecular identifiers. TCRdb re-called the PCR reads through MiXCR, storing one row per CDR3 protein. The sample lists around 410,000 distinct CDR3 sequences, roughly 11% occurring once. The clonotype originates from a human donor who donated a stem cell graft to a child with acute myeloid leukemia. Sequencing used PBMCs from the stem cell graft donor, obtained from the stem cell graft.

This CDR3 is CASSYSWASTDTQYF. CDR3 in DNA: TGTGCCAGCAGTTACTCTTGGGCTAGCACAGATACGCAGTATTTT. The V gene is TRBV6-5, the J gene TRBJ2-3; D gene ambiguous. V lost 0 bases and J 0 bases, leaving 7 bases between the germline ends. CDR3 size: 15 residues. CDR1 MNHEY and CDR2 SVGAGI come from the germline V gene.